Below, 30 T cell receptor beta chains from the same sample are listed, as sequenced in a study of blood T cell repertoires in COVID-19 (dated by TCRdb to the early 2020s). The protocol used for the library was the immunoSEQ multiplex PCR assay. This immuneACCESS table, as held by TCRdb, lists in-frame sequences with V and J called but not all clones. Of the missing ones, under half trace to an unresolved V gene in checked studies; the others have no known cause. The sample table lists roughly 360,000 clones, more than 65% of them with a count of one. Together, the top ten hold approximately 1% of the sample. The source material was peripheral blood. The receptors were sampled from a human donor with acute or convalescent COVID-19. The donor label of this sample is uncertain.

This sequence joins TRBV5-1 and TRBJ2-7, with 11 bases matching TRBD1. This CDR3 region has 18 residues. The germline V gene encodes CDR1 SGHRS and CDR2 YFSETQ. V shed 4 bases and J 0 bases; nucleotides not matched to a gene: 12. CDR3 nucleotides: TGCGCCAGCAGCCATAGGACAGGGGGCTCCGGAACCTCCTACGAGCAGTACTTC. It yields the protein CASSHRTGGSGTSYEQYF.

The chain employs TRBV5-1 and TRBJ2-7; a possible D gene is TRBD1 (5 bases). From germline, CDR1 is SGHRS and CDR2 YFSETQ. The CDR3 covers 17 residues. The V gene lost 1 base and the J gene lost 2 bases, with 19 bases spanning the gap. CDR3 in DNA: TGCGCCAGCAGCTTGTTTAAGGTAAGGGGAAGCACCTACGAGCAGTACTTC. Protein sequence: CASSLFKVRGSTYEQYF.

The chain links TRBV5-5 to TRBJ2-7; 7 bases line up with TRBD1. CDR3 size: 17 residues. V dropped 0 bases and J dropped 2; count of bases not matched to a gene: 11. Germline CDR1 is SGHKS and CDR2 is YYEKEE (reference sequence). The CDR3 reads CASSLASWQGVTYEQYF. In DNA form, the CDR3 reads TGTGCCAGCAGCTTGGCCTCATGGCAGGGGGTTACCTACGAGCAGTACTTC.

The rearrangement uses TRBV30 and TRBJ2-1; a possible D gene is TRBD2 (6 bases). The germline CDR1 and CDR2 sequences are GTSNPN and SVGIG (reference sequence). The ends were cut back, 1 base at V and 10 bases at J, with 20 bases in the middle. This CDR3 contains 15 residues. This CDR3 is CAWSGWREPTQEQFF. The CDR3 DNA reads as TGTGCCTGGAGTGGGTGGCGGGAACCCACCCAGGAGCAGTTCTTC.

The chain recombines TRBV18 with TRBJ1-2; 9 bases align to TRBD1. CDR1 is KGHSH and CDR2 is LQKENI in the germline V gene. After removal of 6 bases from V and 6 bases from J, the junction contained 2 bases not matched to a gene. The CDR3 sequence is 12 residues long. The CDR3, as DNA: TGTGCCAGCTCGAACAGGGGGCATGGCTACACCTTC. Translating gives CASSNRGHGYTF.

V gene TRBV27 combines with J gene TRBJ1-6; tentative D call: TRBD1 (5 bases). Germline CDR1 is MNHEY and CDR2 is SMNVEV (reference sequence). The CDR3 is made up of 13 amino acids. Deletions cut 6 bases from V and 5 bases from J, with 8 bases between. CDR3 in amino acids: CASRDTNNSPLHF. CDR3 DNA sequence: TGTGCCAGCAGGGACACAAATAATTCACCCCTCCACTTT.

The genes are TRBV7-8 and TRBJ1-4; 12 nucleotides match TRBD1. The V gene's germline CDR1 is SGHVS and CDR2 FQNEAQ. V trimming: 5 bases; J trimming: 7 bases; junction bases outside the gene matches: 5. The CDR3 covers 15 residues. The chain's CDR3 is CASSDRDRGPEKLFF. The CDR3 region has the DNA TGTGCCAGCAGCGATCGGGACAGGGGGCCTGAAAAACTGTTTTTT.

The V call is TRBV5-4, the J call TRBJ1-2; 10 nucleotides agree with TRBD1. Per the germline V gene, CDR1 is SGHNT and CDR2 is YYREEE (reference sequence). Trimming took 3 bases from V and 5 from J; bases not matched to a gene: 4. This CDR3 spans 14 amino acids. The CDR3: CASSSWTGGYGYTF. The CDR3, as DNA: TGTGCCAGCAGCTCGTGGACAGGGGGGTATGGCTACACCTTC.

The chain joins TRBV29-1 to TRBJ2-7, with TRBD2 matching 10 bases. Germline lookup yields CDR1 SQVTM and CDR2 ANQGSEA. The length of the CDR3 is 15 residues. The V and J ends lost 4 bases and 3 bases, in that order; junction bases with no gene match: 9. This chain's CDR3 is CSVVGAGGRFYEQYF. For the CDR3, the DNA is TGCAGCGTTGTAGGAGCGGGAGGGCGTTTCTACGAGCAGTACTTC.

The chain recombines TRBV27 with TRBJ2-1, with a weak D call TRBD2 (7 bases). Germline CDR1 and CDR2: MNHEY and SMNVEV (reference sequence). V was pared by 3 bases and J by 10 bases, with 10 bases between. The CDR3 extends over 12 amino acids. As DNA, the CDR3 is TGTGCCAGCAGTTTTCCGGGGGGCGAGCAGTTCTTC. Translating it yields CASSFPGGEQFF.

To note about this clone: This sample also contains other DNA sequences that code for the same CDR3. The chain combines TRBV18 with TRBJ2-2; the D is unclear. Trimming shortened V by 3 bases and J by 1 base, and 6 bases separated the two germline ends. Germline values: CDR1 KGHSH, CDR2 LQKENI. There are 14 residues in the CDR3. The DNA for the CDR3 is TGTGCCAGCTCACCGTTACAGAACACCGGGGAGCTGTTTTTT. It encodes CASSPLQNTGELFF.

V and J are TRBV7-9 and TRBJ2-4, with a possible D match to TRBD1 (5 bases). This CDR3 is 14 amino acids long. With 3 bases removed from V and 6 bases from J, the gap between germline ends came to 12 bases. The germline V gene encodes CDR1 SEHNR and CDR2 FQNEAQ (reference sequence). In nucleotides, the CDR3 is TGTGCCAGCAGCTTTGGCATTCAGGGAAACATTCAGTACTTC. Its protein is CASSFGIQGNIQYF.

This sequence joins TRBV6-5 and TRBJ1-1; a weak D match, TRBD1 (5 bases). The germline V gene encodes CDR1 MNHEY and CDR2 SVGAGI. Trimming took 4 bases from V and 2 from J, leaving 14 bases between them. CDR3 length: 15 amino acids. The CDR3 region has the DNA TGTGCCAGCAGTTCCCAGGGCCTATTAAACACTGAAGCTTTCTTT. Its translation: CASSSQGLLNTEAFF.

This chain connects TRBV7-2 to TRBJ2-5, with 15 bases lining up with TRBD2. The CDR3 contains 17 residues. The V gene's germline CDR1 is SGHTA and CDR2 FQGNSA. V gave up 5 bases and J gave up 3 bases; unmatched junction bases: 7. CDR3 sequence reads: CASSLWTSGGAKETQYF. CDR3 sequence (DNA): TGTGCCAGCAGCCTCTGGACTAGCGGGGGGGCGAAAGAGACCCAGTACTTC.

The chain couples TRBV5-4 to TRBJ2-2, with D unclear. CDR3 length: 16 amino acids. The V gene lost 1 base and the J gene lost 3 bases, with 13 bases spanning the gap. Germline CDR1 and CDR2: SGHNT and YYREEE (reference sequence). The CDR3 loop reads CASSLSGRVDTGELFF. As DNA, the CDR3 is TGTGCCAGCAGCTTGTCGGGTCGGGTGGACACCGGGGAGCTGTTTTTT.

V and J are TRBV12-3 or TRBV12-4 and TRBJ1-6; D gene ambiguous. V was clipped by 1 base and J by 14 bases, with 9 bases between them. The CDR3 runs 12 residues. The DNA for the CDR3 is TGTGCCAGCAGTTTAGTCCTCCACACCCTCCACTTT. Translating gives CASSLVLHTLHF.

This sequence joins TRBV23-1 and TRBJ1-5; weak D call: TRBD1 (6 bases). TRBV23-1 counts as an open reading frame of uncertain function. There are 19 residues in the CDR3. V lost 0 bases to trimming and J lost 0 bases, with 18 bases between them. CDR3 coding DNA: TGCGCCAGCAGTCAATCGAGGGACACGAAGAAAGATAGCAATCAGCCCCAGCATTTT. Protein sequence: CASSQSRDTKKDSNQPQHF.

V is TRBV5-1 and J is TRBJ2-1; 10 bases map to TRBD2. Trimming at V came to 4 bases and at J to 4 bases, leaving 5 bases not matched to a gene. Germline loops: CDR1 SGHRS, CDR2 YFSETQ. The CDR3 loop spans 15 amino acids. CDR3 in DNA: TGCGCCAGCAGCCTAGCGGGGGAGCGTTACAATGAGCAGTTCTTC. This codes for CASSLAGERYNEQFF.

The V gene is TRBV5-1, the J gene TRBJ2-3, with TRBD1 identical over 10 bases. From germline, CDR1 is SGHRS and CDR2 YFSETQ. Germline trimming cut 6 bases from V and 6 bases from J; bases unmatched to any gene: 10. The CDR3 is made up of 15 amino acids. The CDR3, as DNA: TGCGCCAGCACCCTGCCCGGGACAGGGGTGGATACGCAGTATTTT. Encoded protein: CASTLPGTGVDTQYF.

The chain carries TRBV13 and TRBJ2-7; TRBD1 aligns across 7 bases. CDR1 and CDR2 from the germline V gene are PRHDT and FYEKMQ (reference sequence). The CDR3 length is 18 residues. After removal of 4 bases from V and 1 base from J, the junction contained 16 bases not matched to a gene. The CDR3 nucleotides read TGTGCCAGCAGCTCCCGATTAAGACAGGGTGTACGATCCTACGAGCAGTACTTC. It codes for CASSSRLRQGVRSYEQYF.

The DNA for the CDR3 is TGTGCCAGCAGTCCTCAGGGGGCTTCCTACAATGAGCAGTTCTTC. Encoded protein: CASSPQGASYNEQFF. The rearrangement joins TRBV27 to TRBJ2-1; 8 nucleotides match TRBD1. V shed 5 bases, J shed 1 base, and the junction held 4 bases outside the gene matches. CDR1 and CDR2 (germline): MNHEY, SMNVEV (reference sequence). CDR3 length: 15 residues.

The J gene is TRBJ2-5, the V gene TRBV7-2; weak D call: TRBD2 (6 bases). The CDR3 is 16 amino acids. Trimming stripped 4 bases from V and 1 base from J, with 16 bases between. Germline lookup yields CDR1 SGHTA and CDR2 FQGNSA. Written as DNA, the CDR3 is TGTGCCAGCAGCTATCGGGGACTCCGGGCCCAAGAGACCCAGTACTTC. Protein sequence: CASSYRGLRAQETQYF.

The CDR3 sequence is CASSLDNFNYGYTF. CDR3 sequence (DNA): TGTGCCAGCAGCTTAGATAACTTTAACTATGGCTACACCTTC. The chain links TRBV11-2 to TRBJ1-2, with no clear D. Germline V gene sequence: CDR1 SGHAT, CDR2 FQNNGV. Trimming cost V 0 bases and J 1 base, with 6 bases left between them. This CDR3 has 14 amino acids.

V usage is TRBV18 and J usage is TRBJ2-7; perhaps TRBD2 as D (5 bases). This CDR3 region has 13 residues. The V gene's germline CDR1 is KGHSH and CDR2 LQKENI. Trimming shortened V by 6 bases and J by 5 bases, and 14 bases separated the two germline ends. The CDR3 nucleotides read TGTGCCAGCTCCCGAGGAGGTCCCAACGAGCAGTACTTC. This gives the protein CASSRGGPNEQYF.

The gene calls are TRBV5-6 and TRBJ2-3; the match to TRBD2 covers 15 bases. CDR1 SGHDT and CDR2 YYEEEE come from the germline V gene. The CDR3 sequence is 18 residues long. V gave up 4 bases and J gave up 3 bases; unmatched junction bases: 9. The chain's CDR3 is CASSRTSGRALVTDTQYF. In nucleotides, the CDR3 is TGTGCCAGCAGCAGGACTAGCGGGAGGGCCCTCGTGACAGATACGCAGTATTTT.

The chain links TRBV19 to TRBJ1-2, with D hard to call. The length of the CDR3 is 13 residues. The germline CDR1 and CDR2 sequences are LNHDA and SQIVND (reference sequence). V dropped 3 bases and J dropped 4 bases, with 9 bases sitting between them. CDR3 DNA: TGTGCCAGTAGTATTTTGGGCGCCTATGGCTACACCTTC. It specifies CASSILGAYGYTF.

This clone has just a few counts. The CDR3 sequence: CASSSMVGVGDSPLHF. CDR3 in DNA: TGTGCCAGCAGTTCCATGGTCGGGGTCGGTGATTCACCCCTCCACTTT. The rearrangement uses TRBV28 and TRBJ1-6; unclear D gene. The CDR3 spans 16 residues. Trimming took off 4 bases at V and 8 bases at J, with 18 bases between the two ends. CDR1 and CDR2 (germline): MDHEN, SYDVKM.

The CDR3 coding sequence is TGTGCCAGCAGCTTATTGGGAGGCGGGGGGGAAGAGACCCAGTACTTC. This codes for CASSLLGGGGEETQYF. The gene calls are TRBV7-7 and TRBJ2-5, with 9 nucleotides matching TRBD2. The CDR3 is 16 residues long. The V and J ends lost 2 bases and 3 bases, in that order; junction bases with no gene match: 7. Germline CDR1 and CDR2: SSHAT and FNYEAQ (reference sequence).

The DNA for the CDR3 is TGTGCCAGTAGTCCTCGACTGACAGGGCGGCACACTGAAGCTTTCTTT. Protein sequence: CASSPRLTGRHTEAFF. The genes are TRBV19 and TRBJ1-1; TRBD1 aligns across 7 bases. V lost 5 bases and J lost 3; bases outside the gene matches: 12. Germline CDR1 LNHDA, CDR2 SQIVND (reference sequence). The length of the CDR3 is 16 residues. Drawing the rest from reference TRBV19 and TRBJ1-1, the complete variable domain is DGGITQSPKYLFRKEGQNVTLSCEQNLNHDAMYWYRQDPGQGLRLIYYSQIVNDFQKGDIAEGYSVSREKKESFPLTVTSAQKNPTAFYLCASSPRLTGRHTEAFFGQGTRLTVV.

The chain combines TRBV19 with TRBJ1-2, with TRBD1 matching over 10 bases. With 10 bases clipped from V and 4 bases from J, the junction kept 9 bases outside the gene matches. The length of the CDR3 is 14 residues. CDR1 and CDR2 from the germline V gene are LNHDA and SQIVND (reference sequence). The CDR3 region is CATQGGTGVYGYTF. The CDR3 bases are TGTGCCACCCAGGGCGGGACAGGGGTCTATGGCTACACCTTC.